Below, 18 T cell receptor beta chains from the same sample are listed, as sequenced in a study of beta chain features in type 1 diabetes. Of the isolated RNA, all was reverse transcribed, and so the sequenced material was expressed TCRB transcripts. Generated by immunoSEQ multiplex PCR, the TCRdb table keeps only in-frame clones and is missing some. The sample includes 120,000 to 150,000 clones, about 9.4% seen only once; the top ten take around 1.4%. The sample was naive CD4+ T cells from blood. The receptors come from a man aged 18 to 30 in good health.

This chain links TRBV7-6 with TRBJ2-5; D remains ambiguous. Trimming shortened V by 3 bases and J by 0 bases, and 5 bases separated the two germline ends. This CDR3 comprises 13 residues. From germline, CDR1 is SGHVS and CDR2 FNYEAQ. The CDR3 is CASSFSYQETQYF. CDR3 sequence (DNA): TGTGCCAGCAGCTTTTCATACCAAGAGACCCAGTACTTC.

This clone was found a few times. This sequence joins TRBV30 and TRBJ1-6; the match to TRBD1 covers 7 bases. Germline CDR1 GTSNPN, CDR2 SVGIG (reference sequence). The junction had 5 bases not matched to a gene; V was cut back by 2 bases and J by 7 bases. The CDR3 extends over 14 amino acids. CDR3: CAWSWGTVNSPLHF. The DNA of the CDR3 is TGTGCCTGGAGTTGGGGGACAGTAAATTCACCCCTCCACTTT.

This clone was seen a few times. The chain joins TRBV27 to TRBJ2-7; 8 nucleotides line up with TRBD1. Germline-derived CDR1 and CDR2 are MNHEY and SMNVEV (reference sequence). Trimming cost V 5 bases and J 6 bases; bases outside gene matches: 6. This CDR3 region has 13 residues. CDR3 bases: TGTGCCAGCAGTCTCAGGGGGCCGGGCGAGCAGTACTTC. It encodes CASSLRGPGEQYF.

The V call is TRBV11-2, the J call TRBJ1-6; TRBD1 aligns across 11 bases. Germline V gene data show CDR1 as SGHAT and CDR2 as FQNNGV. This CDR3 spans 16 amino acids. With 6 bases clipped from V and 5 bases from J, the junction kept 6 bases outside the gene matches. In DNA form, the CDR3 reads TGTGCCAGCAGAGAAGGACAGGGGGCGGATAATTCACCCCTCCACTTT. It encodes CASREGQGADNSPLHF.

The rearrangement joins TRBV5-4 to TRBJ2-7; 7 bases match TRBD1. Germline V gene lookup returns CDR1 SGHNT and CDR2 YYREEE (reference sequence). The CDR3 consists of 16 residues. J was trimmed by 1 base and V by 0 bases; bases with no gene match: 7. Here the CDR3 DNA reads TGTGCCAGCAGCTTGGCTCGGGACAGCCGATCCTACGAGCAGTACTTC. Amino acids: CASSLARDSRSYEQYF.

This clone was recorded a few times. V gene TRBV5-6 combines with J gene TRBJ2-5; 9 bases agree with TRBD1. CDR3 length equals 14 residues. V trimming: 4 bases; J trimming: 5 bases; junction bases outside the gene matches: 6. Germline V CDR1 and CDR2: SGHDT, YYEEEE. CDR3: CASSKQGARETQYF. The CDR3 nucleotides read TGTGCCAGCAGCAAACAGGGGGCGCGTGAGACCCAGTACTTC.

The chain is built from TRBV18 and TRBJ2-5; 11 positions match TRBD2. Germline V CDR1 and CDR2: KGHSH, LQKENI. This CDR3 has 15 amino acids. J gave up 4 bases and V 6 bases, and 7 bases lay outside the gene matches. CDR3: CASSQTSGVGETQYF. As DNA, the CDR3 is TGTGCCAGCTCGCAGACTAGCGGGGTAGGAGAGACCCAGTACTTC.

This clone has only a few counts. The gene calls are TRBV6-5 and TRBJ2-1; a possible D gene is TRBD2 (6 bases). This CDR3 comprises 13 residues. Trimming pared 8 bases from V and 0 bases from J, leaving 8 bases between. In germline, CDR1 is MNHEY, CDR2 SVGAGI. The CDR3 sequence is CASRGSSYNEQFF. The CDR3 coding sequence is TGTGCCAGCCGGGGGAGCTCCTACAATGAGCAGTTCTTC.

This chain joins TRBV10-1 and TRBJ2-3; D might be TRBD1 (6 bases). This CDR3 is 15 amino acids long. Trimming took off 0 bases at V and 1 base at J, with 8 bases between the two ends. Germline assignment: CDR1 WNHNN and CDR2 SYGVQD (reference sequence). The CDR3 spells CASSESTGRTDTQYF. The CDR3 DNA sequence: TGCGCCAGCAGTGAGTCGACAGGTCGCACAGATACGCAGTATTTT.

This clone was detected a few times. The DNA for the CDR3 is TGTGCCAGCAGCACTACAACGTTGGGGGAGCTGTTTTTT. This encodes CASSTTTLGELFF. This chain links TRBV7-3 with TRBJ2-2; D call uncertain. Trimming left V 5 bases short and J 8 bases short, with 12 bases between. The germline V gene has CDR1 SGHTA and CDR2 FQGTGA. The CDR3 spans 13 residues.

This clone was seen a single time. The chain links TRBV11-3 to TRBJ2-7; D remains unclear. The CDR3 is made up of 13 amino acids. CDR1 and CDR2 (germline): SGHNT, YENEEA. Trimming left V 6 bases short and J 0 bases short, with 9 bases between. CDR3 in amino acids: CASRQRSSYEQYF. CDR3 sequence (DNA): TGTGCCAGCAGACAACGGAGCTCCTACGAGCAGTACTTC.

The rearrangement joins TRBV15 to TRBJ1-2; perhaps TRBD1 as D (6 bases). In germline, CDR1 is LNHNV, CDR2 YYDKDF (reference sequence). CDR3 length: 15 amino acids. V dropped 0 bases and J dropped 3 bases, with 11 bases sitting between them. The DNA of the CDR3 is TGTGCCACCAGCAGAGAAGTTTCAGGGGACTATGGCTACACCTTC. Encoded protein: CATSREVSGDYGYTF.

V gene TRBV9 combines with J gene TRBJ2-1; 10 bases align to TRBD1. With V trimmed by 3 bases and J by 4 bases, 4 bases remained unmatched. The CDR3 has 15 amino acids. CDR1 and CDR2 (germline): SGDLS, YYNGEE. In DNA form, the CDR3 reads TGTGCCAGCAGCGAAGACAGGGGGCTTTACAATGAGCAGTTCTTC. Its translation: CASSEDRGLYNEQFF.

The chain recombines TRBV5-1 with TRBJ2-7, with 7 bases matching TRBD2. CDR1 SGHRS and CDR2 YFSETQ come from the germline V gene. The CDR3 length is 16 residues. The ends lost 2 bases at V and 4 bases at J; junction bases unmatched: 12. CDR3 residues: CASSLGFAGDGYEQYF. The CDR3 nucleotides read TGCGCCAGCAGCTTAGGTTTTGCGGGGGACGGTTACGAGCAGTACTTC.

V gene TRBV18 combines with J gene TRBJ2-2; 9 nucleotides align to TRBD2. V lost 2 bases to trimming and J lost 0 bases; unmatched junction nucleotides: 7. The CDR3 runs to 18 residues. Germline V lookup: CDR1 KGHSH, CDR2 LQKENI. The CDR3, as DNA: TGTGCCAGCTCACCAGCCCAGCGGGGGGTCGCGAACACCGGGGAGCTGTTTTTT. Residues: CASSPAQRGVANTGELFF.

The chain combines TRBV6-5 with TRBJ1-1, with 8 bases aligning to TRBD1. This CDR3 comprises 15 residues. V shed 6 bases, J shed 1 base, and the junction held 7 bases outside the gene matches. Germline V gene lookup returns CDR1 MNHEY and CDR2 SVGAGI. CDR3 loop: CASRAGQGQNTEAFF. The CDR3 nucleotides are TGTGCCAGCAGAGCCGGACAGGGACAGAACACTGAAGCTTTCTTT.

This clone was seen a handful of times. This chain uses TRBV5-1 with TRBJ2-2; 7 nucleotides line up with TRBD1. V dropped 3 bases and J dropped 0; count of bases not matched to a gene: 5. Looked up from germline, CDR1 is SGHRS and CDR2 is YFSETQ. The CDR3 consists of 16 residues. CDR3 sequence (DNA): TGCGCCAGCAGCTGGCTGACAGGGTCGAACACCGGGGAGCTGTTTTTT. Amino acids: CASSWLTGSNTGELFF.

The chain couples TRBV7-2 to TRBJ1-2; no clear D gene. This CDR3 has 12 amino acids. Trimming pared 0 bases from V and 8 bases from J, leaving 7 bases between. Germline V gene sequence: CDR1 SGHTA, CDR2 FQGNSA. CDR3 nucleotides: TGTGCCAGCAGCTTAGCCGGTTGGGGCTACACCTTC. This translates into CASSLAGWGYTF.